This TCR beta chain was sequenced during a study of blood T cell repertoires in COVID-19. Sequencing was performed with immunoSEQ multiplex PCR; in TCRdb, only in-frame clones are kept and a portion is missing. The profile covers around 470,000 clones, with 80% to 90% appearing a single time and approximately 0.9% taken by the ten largest. The CDR3 runs to 15 residues. The germline CDR1 and CDR2 sequences are SGHTA and FQGNSA. With V trimmed by 3 bases and J by 7 bases, 5 bases remained unmatched. This chain connects TRBV7-2 to TRBJ2-1; 11 bases agree with TRBD2. This clonotype was sampled from a man between 18 and 35 years old with COVID-19, enrolled during active disease. The source material was peripheral blood. Here the CDR3 reads CASSFNSGGANEQFF. The DNA for the CDR3 is TGTGCCAGCAGCTTCAATAGCGGGGGGGCGAATGAGCAGTTCTTC. Complete variable domain (other parts from reference TRBV7-2 and TRBJ2-1): GAGVSQSPSNKVTEKGKDVELRCDPISGHTALYWYRQSLGQGLEFLIYFQGNSAPDKSGLPSDRFSAERTGGSVSTLTIQRTQQEDSAVYLCASSFNSGGANEQFFGPGTRLTVL.